This TCR beta chain stems from a study of blood T cells in healthy people across ages (dated by TCRdb to the mid-2010s). General notes on the study: Template switching captured roughly one uniquely barcoded TCR beta cDNA molecule per two T cells in model experiments. Age-related changes in TCR beta repertoire diversity were measured in the study by deep sequencing normalized with unique cDNA molecular identifiers. The donors were divided into four age groups: young (average around 15 years), middle-aged (about 39), aged (roughly 66) and long-lived (about 79). Two additional independent replicas of 1 million unique cDNA reads from the same blood draw were analyzed for two donors (one aged 18 to 30 and one aged 80 or older).

Library generation was performed with 5' RACE. TCRdb names Illumina HiSeq 2500 as the instrument used. A second PCR of roughly 7 to 12 cycles was run with a J-beta primer mix and a sample-barcoded 5' primer. Each TCR beta cDNA molecule received a unique molecular identifier from a template-switch 5' adaptor carrying 12 random nucleotides. Each sample yielded at least 2.5 million CDR3-containing paired-end reads. First-strand cDNA synthesis was performed from all RNA using the Mint cDNA synthesis kit, with priming by a TRBC-specific oligonucleotide. Following uracil-DNA glycosylase treatment, all cDNA underwent a first 18-cycle PCR with the universal primers M1SS and BC2_uni_R. Concerning the study's data processing: For normalization, 1 million high-quality reads were randomly selected from each sample, with every read carrying a distinct molecular identifier. Instead of being binned into consensus sequences, reads that shared molecular identifiers were thrown out. MiTCR, with a Q25 quality threshold and the strictest error-elimination algorithm, was used for CDR3 identification, clonotype clustering and error correction. A nonparametric unseen species model with Euler transformation was used to estimate lower-bound total TCR beta diversity. In TCRdb, the public reads were trimmed at Q25 with fastp and aligned with MiXCR, with productive beta chains retained. Each CDR3 protein appears once, grouped with its most common genes and DNA. TCRdb, rather than the study authors, made the V and J calls. This sample gives some 890,000 distinct CDR3 sequences in total; about 27% of them show up just once. About 9.4% of the sample is taken by the ten largest.

Its CDR3 holds 14 amino acids, cysteine through phenylalanine. Only the CDR3 DNA is retained, 42 bases long and in frame from the first base. For CDR1 and CDR2, the germline V gene (reference sequence) lists SEHNR and FQNEAQ. The roughly 42 donors, aged about 6 to 100 years, were systemically healthy Caucasian individuals from Russia. Each donor gave ten milliliters of peripheral blood, collected into EDTA-treated Vacutainer tubes. Ficoll-Paque density-gradient centrifugation was used to isolate PBMCs, with at least 7 million obtained per sample. Trizol reagent was used to extract total RNA from PBMCs, with at least 5 micrograms per sample. For every donor, flow cytometry on a PBMC aliquot measured the percentage of naive CD45RAhigh/CD27high T cells. The research as a whole found: A strong correlation was found between observed TCR beta diversity and the percentage of naive T cells measured by flow cytometry. Total diversity estimates from one million sequenced T cells were considered lower bounds and underestimates. Conclusive comparison of naive and antigen-experienced compartments was prevented by the profiling of bulk unsorted PBMCs. Compared with the aged group, more naive CD4+ T cells, fewer expanded clones and increased TCR diversity were shown by the long-lived group, suggesting age selection. Because donor CMV infection status was unknown, age-related changes in expanded clonotypes were potentially confounded. As age increased, observed TCR beta diversity per million T cells dropped in a roughly linear way, and a significant reduction was already evident by age roughly 40.

A word on this clonotype: Its antigen is currently not known. This sequence may be a read error, since a much larger clone differs from it by one base.

The data also belong to a second study, concerning T cells of mothers and their children. As the second publication notes: Nine systemically healthy Caucasian individuals, comprising three mothers and their six children, were included as donors. cDNA synthesis consumed the entire amount of extracted RNA, loaded at around 1.5 ug RNA in each 15 ul reaction. In the second PCR, the M1S primer introduced both the sample barcodes and 2-4 random nucleotides. More than 8 million TCR beta CDR3 reads were obtained from each mother, and roughly 3.1 million reads were obtained from each child. Thymic selection similarly shapes TCR recombination output in related and unrelated pairs, with minor effect from inherited differences. Normalized repertoire overlap was always found to be slightly, but never significantly, higher in related mother-child pairs than in unrelated mother-child pairs. Persistent microchimeric T cell clones were not detected, at a sensitivity of roughly 100 clones per million clonotypes. Deep NGS was used in the study to compare the TCR beta repertoires of mothers and children and to look for features that separate related mother-child pairs from unrelated individuals. On average, the children were roughly 10 +/- 4 years old, while the mothers were roughly 36 +/- 4 years old. After adapter ligation was performed with NEBNext reagents, the libraries were sequenced on an Illumina HiSeq 2000 with 100+100 nt paired-end reads. To avoid cross-contamination, the mother libraries and the child libraries were prepared a month apart and sequenced in separate runs. Each donor had between 500,000 and 2,000,000 distinct TCR beta clonotypes identified. Naive TCR beta clonotypes were estimated from low-frequency clonotypes matched to each donor's FACS-determined naive share, without sorting.

The TCR sequence derives from a woman aged 40 to 50 in good health. The chain was built from TRBV7-9 and TRBJ2-4; the D gene is perhaps TRBD2, from 5 matching bases. The J call may be wrong; the DNA end is better matched by TRBJ2-7. Sequenced sample: blood. The nucleotides are TGTGCCAGCAGCTTGCTAGCCTCAACCTACGAGCAGTACTTC. Its protein reads: CASSLLASTYEQYF.